This T cell receptor (beta chain) was sequenced in a study of Graves' ophthalmopathy and Graves' hyperthyroidism. Regarding the study as a whole: The majority of expanded thyroid clonotypes above 0.001 frequency also occurred in blood. Sensitivity reached 85% to 90% and specificity almost 83% for a 13-signature model separating ophthalmopathy from stable hyperthyroidism. At just under 71% sensitivity and approximately 78% specificity, the model predicted progression of the ophthalmopathy.

As for this clonotype: Its antigen remains unidentified.

TCR beta CDR3 amplification used RNA transcripts. Second-round multiplex PCR came after a first-round RT-PCR that employed HTBI primers. TCRdb fed the multiplex PCR reads into MiXCR, producing one record per CDR3 protein. This table has over a million distinct CDR3 sequences, about 38% appearing once. Germline V gene sequence: CDR1 MNHNY, CDR2 SVGAGI (reference sequence). This CDR3 has 15 residues. V was pared by 6 bases and J by 3 bases, with 17 bases between. The chain carries TRBV6-6 and TRBJ2-5; the D gene is possibly TRBD2 (5 bases). This clonotype was obtained from an adult man with Graves' hyperthyroidism. Sequencing was performed on peripheral blood or thyroid tissue (not recorded which). CDR3 sequence (DNA): TGTGCCAGCAGCCTACCAGGAGGAGTTGAAGAGACCCAGTACTTC. Translating gives CASSLPGGVEETQYF.